The rows below give T cell receptor beta chains drawn from one sample of a study of vaccination effects on CD4 cells after COVID-19. Data came from immunoSEQ multiplex PCR; TCRdb stores just in-frame clones and leaves some out. The data show around 65,000 clones, 55% to 85% seen once. These TCRs are of unknown antigen specificity. Sequenced material: CD4+ T cells from PBMCs cultured with HCoV-229E spike peptides, taken after COVID-19 vaccination. These receptor sequences come from a human donor who received a COVID-19 vaccine. CDR3s leave out the opening cysteine and the closing phenylalanine or tryptophan.

TRBV7-2,TRBJ1-6,ASSLGHPGQGTLH
TRBV6-5,TRBJ1-6,ASSYSGGNSPLH
TRBV2,TRBJ1-4,ASRTPRVANEKLF
TRBV6-5,TRBJ1-3,ASIRAPSSGNTIY
TRBV18,TRBJ1-2,ASSPAPNYGYT
TRBV2,TRBJ1-2,ASSDLRVPDYGYT
TRBV7-8,TRBJ2-3,ASSLRGQGYTQY
TRBV7-3,TRBJ2-1,ASSLIAANEQF
TRBV5-1,TRBJ2-3,ASSSGDRNTDTQY
TRBV7-2,TRBJ2-6,ASSLVRAGANVLT
TRBV19,TRBJ2-2,ASSIDRGATGELF
TRBV6-5,TRBJ2-3,ASTYRGQGDTQY
TRBV4-2,TRBJ1-1,ASSYRGSNTEAF
TRBV6-5,TRBJ1-2,ASRNSGNYGYT
TRBV4-3,TRBJ2-3,ASSQGYGGTDTQY
TRBV6-2/TRBV6-3,TRBJ1-1,ASSYNDRPPD
TRBV10-3,TRBJ1-2,AIRDRNYGYT
TRBV10-3,TRBJ1-4,AISPDPTNEKLF
TRBV20-1,TRBJ1-2,SASSPGASYGYT
TRBV18,TRBJ1-2,ASSPYRAGYGYT
TRBV28,TRBJ1-1,ASSKTGGAFRNTEAF
TRBV6-2/TRBV6-3,TRBJ1-2,ASSYRQYGYT
TRBV7-2,TRBJ1-5,ASSLDAAGYRSNQPQH
TRBV7-2,TRBJ1-5,ASSLGGAGDQPQH
TRBV2,TRBJ1-3,ASSRDSHFSGNTIY
TRBV5-4,TRBJ1-2,ASSLDVTENYGYT
TRBV6-2/TRBV6-3,TRBJ1-5,ASSWQGRGNQPQH
TRBV30,TRBJ1-1,AWISLGTEAF
TRBV9,TRBJ2-5,ASSVGGTSATQETQY
TRBV24-1,TRBJ1-5,ATSGAYSNQPQH
TRBV6-5,TRBJ1-1,ASRRGGETEAF
TRBV4-3,TRBJ1-1,ASSQESGLNTEAF
TRBV28,TRBJ2-5,ASSFQRGDKKETQY
TRBV6-1,TRBJ1-6,ASSGGQGVHNSPLH
TRBV6-6,TRBJ1-3,ASSPTSGNTIY
TRBV6-5,TRBJ2-5,ASSYSWSTLAETQY
TRBV5-8,TRBJ1-2,ASSLSRGYGYT
TRBV12-3/TRBV12-4,TRBJ1-2,ASSHDSYGYT
TRBV19,TRBJ2-1,ASSISGQGINEQF
TRBV23-1,TRBJ2-2,ASSQYGGDTGELF
TRBV11-2,TRBJ2-5,ASSPPFGLGGRGETQY
TRBV29-1,TRBJ1-2,SVDTGGRGYT
TRBV12-3/TRBV12-4,TRBJ2-5,ASSFSETQY
TRBV12-2,TRBJ1-5,ASRLWGGDQPQH
TRBV10-3,TRBJ2-3,AISVGGGGTDTQY
TRBV27,TRBJ1-2,ASSPGQGGSYT
TRBV5-1,TRBJ2-1,ASSLEASGGGYEQF
TRBV18,TRBJ2-1,ASSLAGTSGEQF
TRBV5-1,TRBJ1-3,ASSLTGASGNTIY
TRBV19,TRBJ1-4,ASSMKGTGRFELF
TRBV19,TRBJ1-4,ASSDRGGTEKLF
TRBV10-3,TRBJ2-5,AISEFGTSAQETQY
TRBV6-5,TRBJ1-6,ASSYPGSNSPLH
TRBV5-1,TRBJ2-6,ASSRVRTANSGANVLT
TRBV6-6,TRBJ2-6,ASSRVRRSGANVLT